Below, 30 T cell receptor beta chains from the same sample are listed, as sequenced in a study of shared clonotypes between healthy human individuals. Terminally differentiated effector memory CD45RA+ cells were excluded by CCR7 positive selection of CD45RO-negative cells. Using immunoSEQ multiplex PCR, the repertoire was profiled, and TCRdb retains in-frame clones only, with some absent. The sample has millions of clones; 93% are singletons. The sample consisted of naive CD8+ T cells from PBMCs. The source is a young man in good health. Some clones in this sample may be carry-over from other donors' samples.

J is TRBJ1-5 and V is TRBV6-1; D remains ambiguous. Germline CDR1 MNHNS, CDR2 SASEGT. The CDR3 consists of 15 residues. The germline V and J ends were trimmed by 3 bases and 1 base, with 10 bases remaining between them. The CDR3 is CASSEEGESNQPQHF. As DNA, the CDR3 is TGTGCCAGCAGTGAGGAGGGCGAGAGCAATCAGCCCCAGCATTTT.

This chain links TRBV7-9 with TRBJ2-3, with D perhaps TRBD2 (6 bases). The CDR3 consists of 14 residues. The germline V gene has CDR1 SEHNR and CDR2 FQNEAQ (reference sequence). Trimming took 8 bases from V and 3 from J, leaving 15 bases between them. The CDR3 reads CASVGGGETDTQYF. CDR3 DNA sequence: TGTGCCAGCGTGGGGGGAGGTGAAACAGATACGCAGTATTTT.

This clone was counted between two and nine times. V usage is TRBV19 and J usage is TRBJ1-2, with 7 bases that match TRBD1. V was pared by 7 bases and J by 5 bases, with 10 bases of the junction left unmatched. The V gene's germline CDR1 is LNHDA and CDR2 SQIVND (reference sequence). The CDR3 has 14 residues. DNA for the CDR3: TGTGCCAGTACTCCGCGTGGGACAGCATATGGCTACACCTTC. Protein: CASTPRGTAYGYTF.

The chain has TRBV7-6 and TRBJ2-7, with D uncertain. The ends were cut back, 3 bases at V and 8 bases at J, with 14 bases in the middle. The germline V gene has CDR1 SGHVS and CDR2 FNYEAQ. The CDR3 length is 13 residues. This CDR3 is CASSFLLGPQQYF. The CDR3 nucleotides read TGTGCCAGCAGCTTTTTGCTGGGCCCACAGCAGTACTTC.

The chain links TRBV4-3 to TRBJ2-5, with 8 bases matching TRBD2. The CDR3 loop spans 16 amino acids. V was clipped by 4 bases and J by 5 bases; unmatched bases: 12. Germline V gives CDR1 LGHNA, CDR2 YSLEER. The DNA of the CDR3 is TGCGCCAGCAGCCCCCGCCGAGCGGGAGCGGGGGAGACCCAGTACTTC. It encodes CASSPRRAGAGETQYF.

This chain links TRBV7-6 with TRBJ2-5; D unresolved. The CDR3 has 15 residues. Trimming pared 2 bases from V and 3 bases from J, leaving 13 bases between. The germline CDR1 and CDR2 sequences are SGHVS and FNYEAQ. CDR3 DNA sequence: TGTGCCAGCAGCTTAATCATTAACCCAAAAGAGACCCAGTACTTC. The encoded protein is CASSLIINPKETQYF.

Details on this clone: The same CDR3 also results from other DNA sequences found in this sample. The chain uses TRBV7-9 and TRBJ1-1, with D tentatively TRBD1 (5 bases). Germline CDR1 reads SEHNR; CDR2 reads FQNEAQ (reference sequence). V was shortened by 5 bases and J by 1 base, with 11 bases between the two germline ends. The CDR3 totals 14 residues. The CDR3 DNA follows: TGTGCCAGCAGCGGTCAGGGTTGGAACACTGAAGCTTTCTTT. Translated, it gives CASSGQGWNTEAFF. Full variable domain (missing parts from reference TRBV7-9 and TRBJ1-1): DTGVSQNPRHKITKRGQNVTFRCDPISEHNRLYWYRQTLGQGPEFLTYFQNEAQLEKSRLLSDRFSAERPKGSFSTLEIQRTEQGDSAMYLCASSGQGWNTEAFFGQGTRLTVV.

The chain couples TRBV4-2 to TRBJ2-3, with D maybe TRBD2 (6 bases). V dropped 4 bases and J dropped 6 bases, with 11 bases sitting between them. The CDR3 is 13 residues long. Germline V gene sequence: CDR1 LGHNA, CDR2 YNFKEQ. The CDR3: CASSPGRGDTQYF. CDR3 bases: TGTGCCAGCAGCCCCGGGAGAGGGGATACGCAGTATTTT.

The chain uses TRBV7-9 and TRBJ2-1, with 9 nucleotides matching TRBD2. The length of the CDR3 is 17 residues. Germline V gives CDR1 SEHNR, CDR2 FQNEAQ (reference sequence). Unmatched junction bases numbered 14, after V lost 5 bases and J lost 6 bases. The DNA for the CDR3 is TGTGCCAGCAGCCAAGCAGCGACTAGCGGAGGGGGCAATGAGCAGTTCTTC. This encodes CASSQAATSGGGNEQFF.

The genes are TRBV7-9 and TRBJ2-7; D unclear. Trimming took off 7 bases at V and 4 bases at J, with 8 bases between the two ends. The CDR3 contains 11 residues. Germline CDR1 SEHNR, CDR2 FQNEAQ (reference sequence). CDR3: CASTDGYEQYF. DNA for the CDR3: TGTGCCAGCACCGATGGGTACGAGCAGTACTTC.

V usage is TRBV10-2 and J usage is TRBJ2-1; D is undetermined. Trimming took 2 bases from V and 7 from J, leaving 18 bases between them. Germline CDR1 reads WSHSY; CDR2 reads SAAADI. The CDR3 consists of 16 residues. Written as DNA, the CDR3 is TGCGCCAGCAGTGAGGTCGGCAGTCCCAAGAGAAATGAGCAGTTCTTC. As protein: CASSEVGSPKRNEQFF.

CDR3 in amino acids: CASSLPPVISGNTIYF. Written as DNA, the CDR3 is TGCGCCAGCAGCTTGCCACCTGTAATCTCTGGAAACACCATATATTTT. The chain carries TRBV5-1 and TRBJ1-3, with D uncertain. CDR1 is SGHRS and CDR2 is YFSETQ in the germline V gene. The CDR3 contains 16 residues. V gave up 1 base and J gave up 0 bases, with 11 bases separating them.

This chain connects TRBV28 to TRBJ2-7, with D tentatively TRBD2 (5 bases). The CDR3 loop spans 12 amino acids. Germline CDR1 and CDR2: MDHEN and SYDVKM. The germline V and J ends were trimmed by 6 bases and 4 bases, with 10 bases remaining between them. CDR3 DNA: TGTGCCAGCAGGGGAGCGGAATACGAGCAGTACTTC. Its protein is CASRGAEYEQYF.

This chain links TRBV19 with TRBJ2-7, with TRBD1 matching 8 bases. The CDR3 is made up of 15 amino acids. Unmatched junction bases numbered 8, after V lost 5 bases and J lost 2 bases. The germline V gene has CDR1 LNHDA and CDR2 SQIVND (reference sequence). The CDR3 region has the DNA TGTGCCAGTAGTCCGCCTGGACAGGGAGCCTACGAGCAGTACTTC. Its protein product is CASSPPGQGAYEQYF.

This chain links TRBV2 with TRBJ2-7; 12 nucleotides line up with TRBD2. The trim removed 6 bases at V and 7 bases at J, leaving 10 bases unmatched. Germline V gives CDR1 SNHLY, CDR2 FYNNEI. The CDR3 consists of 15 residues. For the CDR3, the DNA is TGTGCCAGCAGGCCCCCACTAGCGGGAGGATGGGAGCAGTACTTC. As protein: CASRPPLAGGWEQYF.

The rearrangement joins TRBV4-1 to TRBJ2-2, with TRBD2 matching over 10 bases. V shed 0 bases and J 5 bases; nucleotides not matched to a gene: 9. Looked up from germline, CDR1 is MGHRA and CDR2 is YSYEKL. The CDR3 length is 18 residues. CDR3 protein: CASSQDLAGVVRTGELFF. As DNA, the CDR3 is TGCGCCAGCAGCCAAGATCTAGCGGGAGTAGTGAGGACCGGGGAGCTGTTTTTT.

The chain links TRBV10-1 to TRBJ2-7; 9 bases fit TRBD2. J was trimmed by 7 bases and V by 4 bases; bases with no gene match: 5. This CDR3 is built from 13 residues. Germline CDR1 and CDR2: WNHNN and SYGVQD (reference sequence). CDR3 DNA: TGCGCCAGCAGTGTTGTTAGCGGGAGTGAGCAGTACTTC. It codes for CASSVVSGSEQYF.

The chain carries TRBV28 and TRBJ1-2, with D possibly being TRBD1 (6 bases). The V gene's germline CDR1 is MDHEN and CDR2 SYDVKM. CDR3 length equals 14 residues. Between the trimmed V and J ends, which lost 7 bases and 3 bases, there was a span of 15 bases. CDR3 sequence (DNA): TGTGCCAGCACCCTACAGGGCTTTGACTATGGCTACACCTTC. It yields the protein CASTLQGFDYGYTF.

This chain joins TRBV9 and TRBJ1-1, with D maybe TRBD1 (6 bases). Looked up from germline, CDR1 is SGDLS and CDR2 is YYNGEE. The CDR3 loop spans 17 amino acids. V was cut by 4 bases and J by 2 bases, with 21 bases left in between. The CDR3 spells CASSPRIAPGANTEAFF. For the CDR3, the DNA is TGTGCCAGCAGCCCAAGAATAGCCCCGGGGGCAAACACTGAAGCTTTCTTT. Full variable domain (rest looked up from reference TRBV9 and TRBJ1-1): DSGVTQTPKHLITATGQRVTLRCSPRSGDLSVYWYQQSLDQGLQFLIQYYNGEERAKGNILERFSAQQFPDLHSELNLSSLELGDSALYFCASSPRIAPGANTEAFFGQGTRLTVV.

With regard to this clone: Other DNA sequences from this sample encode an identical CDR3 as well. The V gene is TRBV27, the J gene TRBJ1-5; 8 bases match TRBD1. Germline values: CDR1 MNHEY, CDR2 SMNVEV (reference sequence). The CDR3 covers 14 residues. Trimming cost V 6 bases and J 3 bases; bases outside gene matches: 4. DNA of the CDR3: TGTGCCAGCAGCCCCCAGGGGGCCAATCAGCCCCAGCATTTT. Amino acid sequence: CASSPQGANQPQHF.

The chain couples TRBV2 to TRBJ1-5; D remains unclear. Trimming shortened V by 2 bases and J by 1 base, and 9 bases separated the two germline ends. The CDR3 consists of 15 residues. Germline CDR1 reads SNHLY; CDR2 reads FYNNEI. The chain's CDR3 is CASSERIGSNQPQHF. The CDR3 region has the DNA TGTGCCAGCAGTGAAAGGATCGGGAGCAATCAGCCCCAGCATTTT.

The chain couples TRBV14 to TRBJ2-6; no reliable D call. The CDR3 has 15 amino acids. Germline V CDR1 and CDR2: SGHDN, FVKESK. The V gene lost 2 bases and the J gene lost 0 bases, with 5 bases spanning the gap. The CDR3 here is CASSQSGSGANVLTF. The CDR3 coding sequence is TGTGCCAGCAGCCAATCAGGCTCTGGGGCCAACGTCCTGACTTTC. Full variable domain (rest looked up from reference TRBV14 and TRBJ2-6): EAGVTQFPSHSVIEKGQTVTLRCDPISGHDNLYWYRRVMGKEIKFLLHFVKESKQDESGMPNNRFLAERTGGTYSTLKVQPAELEDSGVYFCASSQSGSGANVLTFGAGSRLTVL.

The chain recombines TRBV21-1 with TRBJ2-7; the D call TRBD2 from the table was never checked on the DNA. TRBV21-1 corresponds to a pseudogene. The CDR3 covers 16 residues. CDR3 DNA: TGTGCCAGCAGCGCCCGGACTAGCGGTACAACCTACGAGCAGTACTTC. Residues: CASSARTSGTTYEQYF.

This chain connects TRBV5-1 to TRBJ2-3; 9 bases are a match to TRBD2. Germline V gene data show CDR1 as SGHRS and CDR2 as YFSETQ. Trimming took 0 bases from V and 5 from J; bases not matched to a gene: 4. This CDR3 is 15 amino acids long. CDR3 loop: CASSLVAGVIDTQYF. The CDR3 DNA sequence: TGCGCCAGCAGCTTGGTAGCGGGAGTTATAGATACGCAGTATTTT.

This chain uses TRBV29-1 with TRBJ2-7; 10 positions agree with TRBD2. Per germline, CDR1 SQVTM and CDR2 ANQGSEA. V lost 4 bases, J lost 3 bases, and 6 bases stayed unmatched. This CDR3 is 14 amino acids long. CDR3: CSVVGRTSGYEQYF. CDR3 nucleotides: TGCAGCGTTGTAGGCCGGACTAGCGGCTACGAGCAGTACTTC.

The CDR3 region has the DNA TGCGCCAGCAGCCCCCGCTTCACAGATACGCAGTATTTT. Translating gives CASSPRFTDTQYF. V is TRBV5-1 and J is TRBJ2-3; D remains ambiguous. The CDR3 loop spans 13 amino acids. From germline, CDR1 is SGHRS and CDR2 YFSETQ. Trimming pared 4 bases from V and 2 bases from J, leaving 8 bases between.

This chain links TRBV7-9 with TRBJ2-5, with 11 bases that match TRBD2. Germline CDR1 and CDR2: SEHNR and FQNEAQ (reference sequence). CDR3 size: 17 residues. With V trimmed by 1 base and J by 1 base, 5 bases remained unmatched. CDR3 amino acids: CASSLEKGLAAQETQYF. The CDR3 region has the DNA TGTGCCAGCAGCTTAGAGAAGGGACTAGCGGCCCAAGAGACCCAGTACTTC.

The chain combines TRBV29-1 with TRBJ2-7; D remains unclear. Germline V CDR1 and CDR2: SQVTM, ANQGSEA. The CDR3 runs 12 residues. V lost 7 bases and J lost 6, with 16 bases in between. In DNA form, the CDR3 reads TGCAGCGCCATTGTGGGGATGGCCGAGCAGTACTTC. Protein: CSAIVGMAEQYF.

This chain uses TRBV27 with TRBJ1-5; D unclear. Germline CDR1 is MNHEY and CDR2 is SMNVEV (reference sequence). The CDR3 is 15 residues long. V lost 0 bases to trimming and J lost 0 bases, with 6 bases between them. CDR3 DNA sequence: TGTGCCAGCAGTTTATCAGAGTATAGCAATCAGCCCCAGCATTTT. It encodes CASSLSEYSNQPQHF.

CDR3 region: CASSLYSGPGVEQFF. CDR3 bases: TGTGCCAGCAGTCTCTATAGCGGTCCAGGGGTTGAGCAGTTCTTC. The chain couples TRBV28 to TRBJ2-1, with D perhaps matching TRBD1 or TRBD2 (6 bases each). The CDR3 length is 15 residues. Germline V lookup: CDR1 MDHEN, CDR2 SYDVKM. V lost 5 bases, J lost 9 bases, and 20 bases lay in between.